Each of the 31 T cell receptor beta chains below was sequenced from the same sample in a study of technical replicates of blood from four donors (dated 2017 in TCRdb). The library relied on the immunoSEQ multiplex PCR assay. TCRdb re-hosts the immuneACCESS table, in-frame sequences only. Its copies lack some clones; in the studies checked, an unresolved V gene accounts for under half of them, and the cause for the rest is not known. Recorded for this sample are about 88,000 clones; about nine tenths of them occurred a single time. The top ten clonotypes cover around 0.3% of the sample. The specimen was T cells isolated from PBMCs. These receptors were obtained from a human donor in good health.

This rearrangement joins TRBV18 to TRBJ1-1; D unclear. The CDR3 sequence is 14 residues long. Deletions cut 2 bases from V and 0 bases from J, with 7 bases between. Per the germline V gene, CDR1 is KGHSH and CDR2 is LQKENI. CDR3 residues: CASSPTQVNTEAFF. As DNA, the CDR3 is TGTGCCAGCTCACCAACCCAGGTGAACACTGAAGCTTTCTTT.

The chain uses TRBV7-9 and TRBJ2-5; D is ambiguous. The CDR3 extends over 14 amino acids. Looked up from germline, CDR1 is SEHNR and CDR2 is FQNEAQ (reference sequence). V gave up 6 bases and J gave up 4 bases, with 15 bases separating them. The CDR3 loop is CASSTPDTRETQYF. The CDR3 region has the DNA TGTGCCAGCAGTACGCCAGACACCCGAGAGACCCAGTACTTC.

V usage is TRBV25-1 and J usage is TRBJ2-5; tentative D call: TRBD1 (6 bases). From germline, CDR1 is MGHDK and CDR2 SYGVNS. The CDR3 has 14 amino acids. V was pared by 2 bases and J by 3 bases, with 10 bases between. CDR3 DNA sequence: TGTGCCAGCAGTGAAGGACAGAGGAAAGAGACCCAGTACTTC. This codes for CASSEGQRKETQYF. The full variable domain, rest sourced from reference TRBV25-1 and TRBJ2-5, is EADIYQTPRYLVIGTGKKITLECSQTMGHDKMYWYQQDPGMELHLIHYSYGVNSTEKGDLSSESTVSRIRTEHFPLTLESARPSHTSQYLCASSEGQRKETQYFGPGTRLLVL.

CDR3 in amino acids: CASSRGLADANTGELFF. The CDR3 nucleotides are TGTGCCAGCAGCCGAGGACTAGCGGACGCGAACACCGGGGAGCTGTTTTTT. The rearrangement links TRBV4-2 to TRBJ2-2, with 10 bases identical to TRBD2. The CDR3 covers 17 residues. Germline V gene data show CDR1 as LGHNA and CDR2 as YNFKEQ. The junction had 5 bases not matched to a gene; V was cut back by 4 bases and J by 0 bases.

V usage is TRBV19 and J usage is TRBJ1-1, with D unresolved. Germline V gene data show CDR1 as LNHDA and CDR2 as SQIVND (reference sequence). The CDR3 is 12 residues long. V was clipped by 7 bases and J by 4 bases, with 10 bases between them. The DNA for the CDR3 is TGTGCCAGTACAGGACTGAGCACTGAAGCTTTCTTT. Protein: CASTGLSTEAFF.

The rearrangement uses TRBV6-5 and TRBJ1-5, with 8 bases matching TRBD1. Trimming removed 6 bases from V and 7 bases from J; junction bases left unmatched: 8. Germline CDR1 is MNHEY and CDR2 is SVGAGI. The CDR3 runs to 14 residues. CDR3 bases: TGTGCCAGCAGCCCGGACAGGGAGAGCCAGCCCCAGCATTTT. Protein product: CASSPDRESQPQHF.

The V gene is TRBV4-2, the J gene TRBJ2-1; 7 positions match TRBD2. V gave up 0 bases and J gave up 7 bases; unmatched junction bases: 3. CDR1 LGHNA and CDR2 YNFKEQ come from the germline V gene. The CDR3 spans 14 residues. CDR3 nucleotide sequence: TGTGCCAGCAGCCAAGATCCGGGAGGAAATGAGCAGTTCTTC. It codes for CASSQDPGGNEQFF.

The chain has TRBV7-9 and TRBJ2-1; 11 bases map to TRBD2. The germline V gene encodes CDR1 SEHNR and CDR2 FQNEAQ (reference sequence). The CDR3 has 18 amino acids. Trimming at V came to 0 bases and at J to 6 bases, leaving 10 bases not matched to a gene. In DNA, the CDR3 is TGTGCCAGCAGCTTAGCGGAGACTAGCGGGGTATCGTTCAATGAGCAGTTCTTC. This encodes CASSLAETSGVSFNEQFF.

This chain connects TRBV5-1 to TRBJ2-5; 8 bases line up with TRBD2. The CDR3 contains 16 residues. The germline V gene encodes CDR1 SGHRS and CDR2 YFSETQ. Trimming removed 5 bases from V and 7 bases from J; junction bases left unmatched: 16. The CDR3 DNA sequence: TGCGCCAGCAGGGAGGAGCGTACAGCGGGAGATGTGACCCAGTACTTC. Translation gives CASREERTAGDVTQYF.

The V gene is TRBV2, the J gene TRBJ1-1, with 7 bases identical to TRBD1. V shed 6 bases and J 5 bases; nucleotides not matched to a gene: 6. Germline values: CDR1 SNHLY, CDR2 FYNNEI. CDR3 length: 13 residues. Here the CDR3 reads CASRTDRETEAFF. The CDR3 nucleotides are TGTGCCAGCAGGACCGACAGGGAAACTGAAGCTTTCTTT.

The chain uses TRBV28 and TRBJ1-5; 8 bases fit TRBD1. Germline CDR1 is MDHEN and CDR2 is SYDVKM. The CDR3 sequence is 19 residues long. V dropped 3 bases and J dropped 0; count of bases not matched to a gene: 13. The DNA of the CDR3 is TGTGCCAGCAGTTTTGGACCGGGACAGGACATTTATAGCAATCAGCCCCAGCATTTT. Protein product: CASSFGPGQDIYSNQPQHF.

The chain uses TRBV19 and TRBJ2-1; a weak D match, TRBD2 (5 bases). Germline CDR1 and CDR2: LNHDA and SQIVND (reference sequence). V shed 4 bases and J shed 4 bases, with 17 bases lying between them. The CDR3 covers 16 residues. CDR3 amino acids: CASSTEILAIYNEQFF. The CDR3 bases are TGTGCCAGTAGTACCGAAATCCTAGCAATTTACAATGAGCAGTTCTTC. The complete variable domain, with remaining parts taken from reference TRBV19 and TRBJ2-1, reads DGGITQSPKYLFRKEGQNVTLSCEQNLNHDAMYWYRQDPGQGLRLIYYSQIVNDFQKGDIAEGYSVSREKKESFPLTVTSAQKNPTAFYLCASSTEILAIYNEQFFGPGTRLTVL.

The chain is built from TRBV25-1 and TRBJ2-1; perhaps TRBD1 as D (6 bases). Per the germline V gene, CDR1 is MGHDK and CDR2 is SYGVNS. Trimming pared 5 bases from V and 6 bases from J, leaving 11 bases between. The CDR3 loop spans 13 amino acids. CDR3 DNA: TGTGCCAGCAGTCAGGGGTTCGGCAATGAGCAGTTCTTC. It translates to CASSQGFGNEQFF.

The CDR3 DNA is TGCGCCAGCACACAGGGGTTTTCGGGAGGCTACACCTTC. It codes for CASTQGFSGGYTF. The genes are TRBV10-2 and TRBJ1-2; the match to TRBD1 covers 7 bases. The CDR3 extends over 13 amino acids. Trimming took 7 bases from V and 8 from J; bases not matched to a gene: 10. The germline CDR1 and CDR2 sequences are WSHSY and SAAADI.

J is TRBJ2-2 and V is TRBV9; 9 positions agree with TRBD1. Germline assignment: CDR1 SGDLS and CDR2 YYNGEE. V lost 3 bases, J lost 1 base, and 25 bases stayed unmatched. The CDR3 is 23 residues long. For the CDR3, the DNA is TGTGCCAGCAGCGGAGTCCCGCCCTCGGGACAGGGTTCTTTCAGCGTGAACACCGGGGAGCTGTTTTTT. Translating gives CASSGVPPSGQGSFSVNTGELFF.

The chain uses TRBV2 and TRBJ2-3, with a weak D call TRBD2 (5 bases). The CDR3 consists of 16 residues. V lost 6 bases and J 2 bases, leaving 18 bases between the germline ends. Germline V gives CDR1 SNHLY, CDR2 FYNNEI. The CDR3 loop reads CASRRADEGATDTQYF. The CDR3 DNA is TGTGCCAGCAGGAGAGCAGATGAGGGAGCCACAGATACGCAGTATTTT.

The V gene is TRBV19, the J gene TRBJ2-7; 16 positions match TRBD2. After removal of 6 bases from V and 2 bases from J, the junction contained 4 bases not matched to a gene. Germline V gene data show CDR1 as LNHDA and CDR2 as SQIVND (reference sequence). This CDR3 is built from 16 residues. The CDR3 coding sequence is TGTGCCAGTAGGACCGGGACTAGCGGGGGGGCCTACGAGCAGTACTTC. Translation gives CASRTGTSGGAYEQYF.

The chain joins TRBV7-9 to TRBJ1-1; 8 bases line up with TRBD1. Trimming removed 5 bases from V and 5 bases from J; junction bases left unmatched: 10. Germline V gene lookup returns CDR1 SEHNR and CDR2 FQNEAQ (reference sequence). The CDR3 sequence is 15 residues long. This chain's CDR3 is CASSALRQGQTEAFF. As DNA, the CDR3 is TGTGCCAGCAGCGCCCTTCGACAGGGGCAAACTGAAGCTTTCTTT.

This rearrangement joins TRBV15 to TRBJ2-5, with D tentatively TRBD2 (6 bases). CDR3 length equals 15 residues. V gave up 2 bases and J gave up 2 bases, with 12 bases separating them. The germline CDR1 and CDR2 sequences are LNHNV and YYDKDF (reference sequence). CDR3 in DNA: TGTGCCACCAGCAGATTGGGACTTATTCAAGAGACCCAGTACTTC. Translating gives CATSRLGLIQETQYF.

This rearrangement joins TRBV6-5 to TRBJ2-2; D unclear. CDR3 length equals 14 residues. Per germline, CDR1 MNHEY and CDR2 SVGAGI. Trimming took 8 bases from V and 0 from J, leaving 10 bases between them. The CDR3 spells CASARKSNTGELFF. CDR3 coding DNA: TGTGCCAGCGCGAGAAAGTCGAACACCGGGGAGCTGTTTTTT.

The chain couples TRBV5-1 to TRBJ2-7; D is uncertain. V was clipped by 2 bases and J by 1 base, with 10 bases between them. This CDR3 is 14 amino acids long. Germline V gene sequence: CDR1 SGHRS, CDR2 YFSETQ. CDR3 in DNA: TGCGCCAGCAGCTTAGGCTCGACTTCCTACGAGCAGTACTTC. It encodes CASSLGSTSYEQYF.

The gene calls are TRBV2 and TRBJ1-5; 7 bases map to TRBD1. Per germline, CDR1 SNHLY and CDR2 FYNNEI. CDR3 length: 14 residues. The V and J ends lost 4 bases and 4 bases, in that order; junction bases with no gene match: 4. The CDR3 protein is CASSGDSRNQPQHF. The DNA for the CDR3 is TGTGCCAGCAGTGGGGACAGCCGGAATCAGCCCCAGCATTTT.

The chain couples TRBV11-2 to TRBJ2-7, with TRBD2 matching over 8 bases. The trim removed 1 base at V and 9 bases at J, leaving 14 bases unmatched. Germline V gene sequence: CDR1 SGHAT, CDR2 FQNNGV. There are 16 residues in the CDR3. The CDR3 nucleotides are TGTGCCAGCAGCTTAGGGCCAGCGGGGGCCCCTTTAGGGCAGTACTTC. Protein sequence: CASSLGPAGAPLGQYF.

The CDR3 DNA sequence: TGTGCCAGCAGCTTAGCGGGAGGGTCCGAGCAGTACTTC. This gives the protein CASSLAGGSEQYF. V usage is TRBV13 and J usage is TRBJ2-7, with 8 bases fitting TRBD2. The CDR3 runs to 13 residues. In germline, CDR1 is PRHDT, CDR2 FYEKMQ (reference sequence). J was trimmed by 6 bases and V by 1 base; bases with no gene match: 2.

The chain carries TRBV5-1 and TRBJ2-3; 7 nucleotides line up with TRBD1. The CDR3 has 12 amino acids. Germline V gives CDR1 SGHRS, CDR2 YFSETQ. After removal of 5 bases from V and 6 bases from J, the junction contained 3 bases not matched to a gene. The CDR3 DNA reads TGCGCCAGCAGTACAGGGGAGGATACGCAGTATTTT. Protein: CASSTGEDTQYF.

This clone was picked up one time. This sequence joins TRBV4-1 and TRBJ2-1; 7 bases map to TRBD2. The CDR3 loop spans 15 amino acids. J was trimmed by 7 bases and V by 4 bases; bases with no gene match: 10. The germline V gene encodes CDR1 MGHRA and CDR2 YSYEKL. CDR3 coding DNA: TGCGCCAGCAGCCGAGGACTAGTAGGCGGAAATGAGCAGTTCTTC. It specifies CASSRGLVGGNEQFF.

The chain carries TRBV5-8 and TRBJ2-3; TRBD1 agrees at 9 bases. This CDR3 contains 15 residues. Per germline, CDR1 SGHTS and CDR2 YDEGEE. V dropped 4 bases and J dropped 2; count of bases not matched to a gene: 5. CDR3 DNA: TGTGCCAGCAGCCGACGGGACAGGGACACAGATACGCAGTATTTT. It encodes CASSRRDRDTDTQYF.

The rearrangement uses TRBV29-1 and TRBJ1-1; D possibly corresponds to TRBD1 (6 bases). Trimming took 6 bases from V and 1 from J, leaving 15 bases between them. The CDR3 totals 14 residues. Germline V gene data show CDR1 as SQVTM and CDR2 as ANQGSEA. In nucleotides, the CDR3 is TGCAGCGTGCCCGGACAGCCTTCGAACACTGAAGCTTTCTTT. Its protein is CSVPGQPSNTEAFF.

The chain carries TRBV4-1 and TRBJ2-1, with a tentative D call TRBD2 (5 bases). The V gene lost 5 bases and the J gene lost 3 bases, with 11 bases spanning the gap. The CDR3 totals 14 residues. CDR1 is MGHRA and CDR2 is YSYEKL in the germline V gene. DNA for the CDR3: TGCGCCAGCAGCATTCGCCGGGGCTACAATGAGCAGTTCTTC. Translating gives CASSIRRGYNEQFF.

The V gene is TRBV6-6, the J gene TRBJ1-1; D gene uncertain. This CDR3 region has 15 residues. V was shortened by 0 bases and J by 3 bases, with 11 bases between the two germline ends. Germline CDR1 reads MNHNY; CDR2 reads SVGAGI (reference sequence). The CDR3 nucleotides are TGTGCCAGCAGTTACTCGACGGGTGCGGACACTGAAGCTTTCTTT. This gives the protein CASSYSTGADTEAFF.

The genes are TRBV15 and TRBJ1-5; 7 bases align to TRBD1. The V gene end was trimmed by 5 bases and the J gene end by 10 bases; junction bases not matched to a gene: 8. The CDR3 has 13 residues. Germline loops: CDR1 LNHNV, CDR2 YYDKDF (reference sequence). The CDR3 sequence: CATSPTGVQPQHF. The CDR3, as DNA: TGTGCCACCAGCCCCACAGGGGTACAACCCCAGCATTTT. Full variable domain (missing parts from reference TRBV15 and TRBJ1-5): DAMVIQNPRYQVTQFGKPVTLSCSQTLNHNVMYWYQQKSSQAPKLLFHYYDKDFNNEADTPDNFQSRRPNTSFCFLDIRSPGLGDTAMYLCATSPTGVQPQHFGDGTRLSIL.